Listed below are T cell receptor beta chains from one sample, sequenced in a study of CD8+CD57+ T cells in acquired aplastic anemia. TCRdb reanalysed the reads using MiXCR and keeps one entry per CDR3 protein. The sample includes more than 150,000 distinct CDR3 sequences, approximately 48% of them seen just once. The specimen sequenced was sorted CD4+, CD8+, or CD8+CD57+ T cells (not recorded which) from PBMCs. Receptors originate from a human donor with aplastic anemia. CDR3s include the opening cysteine and the closing phenylalanine or tryptophan. Fields, in order: J gene, D gene, V gene, clone size, CDR3 protein, CDR3 DNA. The D gene is left open where the match is weak. Clone sizes are given selectively: once, few, many, or a class where the clone is expanded.

TRBJ2-7	NA	TRBV2	NA	CARSPDGAPYEQYF	TGTGCCAGAAGTCCCGACGGGGCTCCCTACGAGCAGTACTTC
TRBJ2-5	TRBD2	TRBV12-3/TRBV12-4	NA	CASQTSGGAGETQYF	TGTGCCAGCCAAACGAGCGGGGGGGCAGGAGAGACCCAGTACTTC
TRBJ2-2	TRBD2	TRBV6-1	NA	CATLGGAQTGDLFF	TGTGCCACCCTCGGGGGGGCGCAGACCGGGGATCTGTTTTTT
TRBJ1-6	TRBD1	TRBV6-5	NA	CASSYGQGFSYNSPLHF	TGTGCCAGCAGTTACGGACAGGGCTTCTCCTATAATTCACCCCTCCACTTT
TRBJ1-2	TRBD1	TRBV12-3/TRBV12-4	many	CASSSQGARGYTF	TGTGCCAGCAGTTCTCAGGGGGCGAGGGGCTACACCTTC
TRBJ2-3	NA	TRBV7-8	NA	CASSFKVGDTQYF	TGTGCCAGCAGCTTTAAGGTCGGAGATACGCAGTATTTT
TRBJ1-2	TRBD1	TRBV10-3	NA	CAISDHFGTDLYHYGYTF	TGTGCCATCAGTGACCACTTCGGGACAGATCTTTACCACTATGGCTACACCTTC
TRBJ2-1	TRBD2	TRBV5-4	NA	CASSAPGRGGNEQFF	TGTGCCAGCAGCGCCCCGGGACGGGGAGGGAATGAGCAGTTCTTC
TRBJ2-2	TRBD1	TRBV7-3	many	CASSKAQGASGELFF	TGTGCCAGCAGCAAGGCACAGGGGGCCTCCGGGGAGCTGTTTTTT
TRBJ2-4	TRBD1	TRBV7-9	many	CASSARQGLLAKNIQYF	TGTGCCAGCAGCGCCCGACAGGGTTTATTAGCCAAAAACATTCAGTACTTC
TRBJ2-3	NA	TRBV5-1	NA	CASSPGGRGGADTQYF	TGCGCCAGCAGCCCCGGAGGCAGGGGAGGTGCGGATACGCAGTATTTT
TRBJ1-1	NA	TRBV12-3/TRBV12-4	NA	CARCFRADTEAFF	TGTGCCAGATGTTTTCGGGCGGACACTGAAGCTTTCTTT
TRBJ1-5	NA	TRBV20-1	NA	CSASATSNQPQHF	TGCAGTGCTAGCGCCACAAGCAATCAGCCCCAGCATTTT
TRBJ2-2	NA	TRBV10-3	NA	CAISVAVMAGELFF	TGTGCCATCAGTGTTGCAGTAATGGCCGGGGAGCTGTTTTTT
TRBJ1-1	NA	TRBV29-1	many	CSVEERGGTEAFF	TGCAGCGTTGAAGAGAGGGGGGGCACTGAAGCTTTCTTT
TRBJ1-5	TRBD1	TRBV12-3/TRBV12-4	NA	CASSLRQGEQPQHF	TGTGCCAGCAGTTTGAGACAGGGAGAGCAGCCCCAGCATTTT
TRBJ2-1	NA	TRBV2	few	CASSEGERSYNEQFF	TGTGCCAGCAGTGAAGGTGAGAGGTCCTACAATGAGCAGTTCTTC
TRBJ2-5	NA	TRBV7-9	few	CASSFKETQYF	TGTGCCAGCAGCTTCAAAGAGACCCAGTACTTC
TRBJ2-5	TRBD2	TRBV2	NA	CASRAAAGGPLQETQYF	TGTGCCAGCAGGGCGGCAGCGGGAGGGCCCCTCCAAGAGACCCAGTACTTC
TRBJ1-3	NA	TRBV7-4	NA	CASSFSGGNTIYF	TGTGCCAGCAGCTTTTCGGGTGGGAACACCATATATTTT
TRBJ2-7	TRBD1	TRBV5-5	once	CASSLAGGTGAYEQYF	TGTGCCAGCAGCTTGGCGGGCGGGACAGGGGCCTACGAGCAGTACTTC